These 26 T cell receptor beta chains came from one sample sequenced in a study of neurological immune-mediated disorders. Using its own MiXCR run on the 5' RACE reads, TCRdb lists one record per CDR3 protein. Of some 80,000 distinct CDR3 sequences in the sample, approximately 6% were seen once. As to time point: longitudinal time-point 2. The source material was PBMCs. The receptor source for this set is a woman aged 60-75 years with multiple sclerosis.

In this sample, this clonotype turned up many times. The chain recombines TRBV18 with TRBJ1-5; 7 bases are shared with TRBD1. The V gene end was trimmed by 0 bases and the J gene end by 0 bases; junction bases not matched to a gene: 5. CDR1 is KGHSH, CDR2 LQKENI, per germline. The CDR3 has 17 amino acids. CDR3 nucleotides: TGTGCCAGCTCACCACCGACAGGGTTAAATAGCAATCAGCCCCAGCATTTT. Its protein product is CASSPPTGLNSNQPQHF.

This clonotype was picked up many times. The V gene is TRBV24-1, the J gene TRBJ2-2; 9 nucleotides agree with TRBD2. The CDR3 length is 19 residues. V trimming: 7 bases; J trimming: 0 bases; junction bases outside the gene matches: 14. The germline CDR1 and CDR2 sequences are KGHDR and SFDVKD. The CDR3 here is CATSPFSQTSGANTGELFF. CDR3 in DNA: TGTGCCACCAGCCCATTTAGCCAGACTAGCGGAGCGAACACCGGGGAGCTGTTTTTT.

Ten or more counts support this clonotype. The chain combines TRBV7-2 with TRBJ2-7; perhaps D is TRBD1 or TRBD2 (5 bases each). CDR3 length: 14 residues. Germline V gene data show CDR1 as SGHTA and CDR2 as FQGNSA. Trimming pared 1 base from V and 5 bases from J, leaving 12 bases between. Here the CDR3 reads CASSLEWGPHEQYF. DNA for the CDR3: TGTGCCAGCAGCTTAGAGTGGGGACCCCACGAGCAGTACTTC.

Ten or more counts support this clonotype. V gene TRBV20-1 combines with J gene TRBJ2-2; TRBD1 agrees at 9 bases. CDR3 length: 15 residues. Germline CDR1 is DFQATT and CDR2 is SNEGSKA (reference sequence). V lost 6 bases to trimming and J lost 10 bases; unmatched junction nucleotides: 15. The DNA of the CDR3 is TGCAGTGCGCAGAACAATAAACAGGGGGCGCCGGAGCTGTTTTTT. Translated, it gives CSAQNNKQGAPELFF.

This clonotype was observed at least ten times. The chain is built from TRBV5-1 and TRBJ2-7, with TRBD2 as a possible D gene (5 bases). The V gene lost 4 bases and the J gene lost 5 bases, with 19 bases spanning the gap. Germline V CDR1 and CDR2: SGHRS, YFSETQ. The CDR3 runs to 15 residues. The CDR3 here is CASSGSFGRNDEQYF. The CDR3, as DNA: TGCGCCAGCAGCGGGAGTTTTGGGCGTAACGACGAGCAGTACTTC.

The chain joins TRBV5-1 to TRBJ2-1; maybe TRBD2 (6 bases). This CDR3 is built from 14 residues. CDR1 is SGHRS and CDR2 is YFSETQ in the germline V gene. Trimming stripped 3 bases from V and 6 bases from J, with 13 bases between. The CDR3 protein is CASSSTLSGNEQFF. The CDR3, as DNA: TGCGCCAGCAGCTCAACCCTTAGCGGCAATGAGCAGTTCTTC.

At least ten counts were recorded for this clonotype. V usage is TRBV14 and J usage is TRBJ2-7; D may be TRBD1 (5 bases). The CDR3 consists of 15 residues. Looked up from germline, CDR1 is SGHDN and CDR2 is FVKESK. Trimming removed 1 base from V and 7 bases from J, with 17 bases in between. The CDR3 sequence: CASSQAALPGREQYF. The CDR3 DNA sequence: TGTGCCAGCAGCCAAGCCGCGCTGCCAGGGCGAGAGCAGTACTTC.

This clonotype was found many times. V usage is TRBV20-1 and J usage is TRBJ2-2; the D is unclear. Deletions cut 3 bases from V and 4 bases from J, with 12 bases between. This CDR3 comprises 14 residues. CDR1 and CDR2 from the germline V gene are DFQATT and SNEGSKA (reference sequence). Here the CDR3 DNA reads TGCAGTGCTAGTTTGACCTGGGGCACCGGGGAGCTGTTTTTT. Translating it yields CSASLTWGTGELFF.

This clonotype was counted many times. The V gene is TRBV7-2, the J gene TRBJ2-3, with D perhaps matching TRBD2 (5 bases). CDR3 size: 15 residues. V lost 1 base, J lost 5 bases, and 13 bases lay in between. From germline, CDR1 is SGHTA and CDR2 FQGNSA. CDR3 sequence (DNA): TGTGCCAGCAGCTTAGTAACGCGAGGGCAAGATACGCAGTATTTT. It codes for CASSLVTRGQDTQYF.

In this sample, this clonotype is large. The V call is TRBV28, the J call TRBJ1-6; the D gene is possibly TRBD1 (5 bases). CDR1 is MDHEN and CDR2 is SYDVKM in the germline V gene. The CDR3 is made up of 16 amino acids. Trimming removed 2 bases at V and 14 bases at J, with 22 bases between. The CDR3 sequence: CASSLPLTAGVSALHF. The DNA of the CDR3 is TGTGCCAGCAGTTTACCACTGACAGCCGGAGTCTCGGCCCTCCACTTT.

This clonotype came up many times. This CDR3 reads CASSTPGQGGYGYTF. CDR3 DNA: TGCGCCAGCAGCACCCCGGGACAGGGAGGCTATGGCTACACCTTC. This chain connects TRBV5-1 to TRBJ1-2; 9 nucleotides align to TRBD1. The CDR3 consists of 15 residues. Germline CDR1 and CDR2: SGHRS and YFSETQ. After removal of 4 bases from V and 4 bases from J, the junction contained 8 bases not matched to a gene.

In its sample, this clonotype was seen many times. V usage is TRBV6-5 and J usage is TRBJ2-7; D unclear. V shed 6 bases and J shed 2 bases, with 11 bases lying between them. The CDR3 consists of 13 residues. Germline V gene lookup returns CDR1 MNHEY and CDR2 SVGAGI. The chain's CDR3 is CASRSSATYEQYF. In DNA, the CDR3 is TGTGCCAGCAGATCAAGCGCTACCTACGAGCAGTACTTC.

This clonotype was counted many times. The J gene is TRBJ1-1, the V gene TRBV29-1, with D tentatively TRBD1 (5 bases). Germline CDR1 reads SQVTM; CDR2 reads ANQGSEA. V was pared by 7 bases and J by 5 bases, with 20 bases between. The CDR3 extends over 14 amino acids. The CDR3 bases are TGCAGCGCGGGACGGGACGCCATCTGGACTGAAGCTTTCTTT. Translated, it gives CSAGRDAIWTEAFF.

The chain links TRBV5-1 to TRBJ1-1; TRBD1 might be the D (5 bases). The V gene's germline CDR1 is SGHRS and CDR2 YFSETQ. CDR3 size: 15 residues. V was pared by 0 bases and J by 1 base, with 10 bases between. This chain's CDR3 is CASSLDRMRNTEAFF. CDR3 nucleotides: TGCGCCAGCAGCTTGGACAGGATGAGGAACACTGAAGCTTTCTTT.

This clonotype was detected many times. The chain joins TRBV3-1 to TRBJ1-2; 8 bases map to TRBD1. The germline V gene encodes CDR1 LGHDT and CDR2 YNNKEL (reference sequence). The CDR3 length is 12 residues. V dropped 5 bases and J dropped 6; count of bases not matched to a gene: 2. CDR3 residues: CASSGQGDGYTF. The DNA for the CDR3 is TGTGCCAGCAGCGGACAGGGCGATGGCTACACCTTC.

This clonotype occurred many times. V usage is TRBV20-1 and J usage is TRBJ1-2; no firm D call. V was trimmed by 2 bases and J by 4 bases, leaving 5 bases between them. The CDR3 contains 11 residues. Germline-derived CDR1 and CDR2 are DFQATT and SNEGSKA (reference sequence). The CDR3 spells CSARTPYGYTF. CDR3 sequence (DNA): TGCAGTGCTAGAACCCCCTATGGCTACACCTTC.

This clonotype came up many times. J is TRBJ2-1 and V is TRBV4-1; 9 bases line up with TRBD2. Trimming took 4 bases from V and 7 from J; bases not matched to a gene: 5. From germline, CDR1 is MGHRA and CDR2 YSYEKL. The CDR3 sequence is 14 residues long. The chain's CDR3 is CASSLGLAGNEQFF. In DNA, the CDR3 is TGCGCCAGCAGCCTGGGGCTAGCGGGGAATGAGCAGTTCTTC.

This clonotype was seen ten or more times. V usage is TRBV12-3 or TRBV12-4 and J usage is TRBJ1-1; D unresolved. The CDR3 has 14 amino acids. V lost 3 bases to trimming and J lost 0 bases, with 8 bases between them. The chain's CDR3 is CASSFMGMNTEAFF. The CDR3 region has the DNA TGTGCCAGCAGTTTTATGGGCATGAACACTGAAGCTTTCTTT.

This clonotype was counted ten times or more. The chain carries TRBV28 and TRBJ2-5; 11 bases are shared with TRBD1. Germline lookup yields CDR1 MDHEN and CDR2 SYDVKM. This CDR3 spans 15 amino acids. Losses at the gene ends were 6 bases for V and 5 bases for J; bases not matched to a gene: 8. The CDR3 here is CASSPGQGAMETQYF. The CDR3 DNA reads TGTGCCAGCAGCCCTGGACAGGGGGCAATGGAGACCCAGTACTTC.

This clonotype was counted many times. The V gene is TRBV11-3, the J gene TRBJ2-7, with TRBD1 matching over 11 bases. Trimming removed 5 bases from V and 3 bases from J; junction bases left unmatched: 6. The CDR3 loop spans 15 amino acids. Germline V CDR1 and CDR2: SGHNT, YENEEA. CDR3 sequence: CASSHPGQGVYEQYF. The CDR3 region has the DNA TGTGCCAGCAGCCATCCGGGACAGGGGGTCTACGAGCAGTACTTC.

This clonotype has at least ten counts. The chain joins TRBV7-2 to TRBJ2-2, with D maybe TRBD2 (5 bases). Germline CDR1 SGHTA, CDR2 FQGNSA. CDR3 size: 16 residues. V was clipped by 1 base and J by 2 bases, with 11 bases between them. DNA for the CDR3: TGTGCCAGCAGCTTAGAGGTGGCTAGCAACACCGGGGAGCTGTTTTTT. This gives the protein CASSLEVASNTGELFF.

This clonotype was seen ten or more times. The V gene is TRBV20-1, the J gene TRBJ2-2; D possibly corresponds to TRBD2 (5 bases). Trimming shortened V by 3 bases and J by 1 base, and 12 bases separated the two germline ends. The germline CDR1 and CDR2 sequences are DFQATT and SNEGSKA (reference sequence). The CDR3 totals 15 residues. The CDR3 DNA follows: TGCAGTGCTAGGGGAGACGGGCAGAACACCGGGGAGCTGTTTTTT. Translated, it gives CSARGDGQNTGELFF.

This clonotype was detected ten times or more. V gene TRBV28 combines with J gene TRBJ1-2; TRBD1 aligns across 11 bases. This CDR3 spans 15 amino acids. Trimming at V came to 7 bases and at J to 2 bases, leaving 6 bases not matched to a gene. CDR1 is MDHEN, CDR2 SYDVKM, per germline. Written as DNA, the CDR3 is TGTGCCAGCAACCTCCGGACAGGGGGCAACTATGGCTACACCTTC. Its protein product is CASNLRTGGNYGYTF.

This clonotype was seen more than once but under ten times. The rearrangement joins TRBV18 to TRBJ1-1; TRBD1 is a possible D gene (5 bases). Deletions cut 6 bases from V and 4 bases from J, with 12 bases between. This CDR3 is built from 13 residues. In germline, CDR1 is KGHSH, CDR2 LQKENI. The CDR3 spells CASSSGLVTEAFF. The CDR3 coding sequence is TGTGCCAGCTCCTCGGGACTCGTCACTGAAGCTTTCTTT.

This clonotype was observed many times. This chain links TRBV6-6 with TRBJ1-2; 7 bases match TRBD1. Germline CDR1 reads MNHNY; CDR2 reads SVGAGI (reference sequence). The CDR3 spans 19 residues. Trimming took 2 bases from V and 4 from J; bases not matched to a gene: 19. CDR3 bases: TGTGCCAGCAGTTACCCATTATCCAGCAAAAGGACAGGTTCCTATGGCTACACCTTC. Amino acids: CASSYPLSSKRTGSYGYTF.

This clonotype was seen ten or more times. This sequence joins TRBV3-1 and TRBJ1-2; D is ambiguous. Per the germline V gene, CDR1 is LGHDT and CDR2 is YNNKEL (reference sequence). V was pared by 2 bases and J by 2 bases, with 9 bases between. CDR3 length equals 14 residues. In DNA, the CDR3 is TGTGCCAGCAGCCAACTCGGCTCAAACTATGGCTACACCTTC. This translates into CASSQLGSNYGYTF.